A selection of T cell receptor beta chains follows, all from one sample in a study of shared clonotypes between healthy human individuals. Clones were sequenced by immunoSEQ multiplex PCR, and TCRdb holds only the in-frame ones, with some missing. The sample carries about 1.1 million clones, approximately 78% recorded once. Material: memory CD4+ T cells from PBMCs. These receptors all come from a man between 18 and 29 years old in good health. Some clones in this sample may be carry-over from other donors' samples. CDR3s include the opening cysteine and the closing phenylalanine or tryptophan. A D gene is named only where the DNA matches it firmly. Size values are once, few and many counts, or a class for expanded clones, and some rows have none.

size	D	V	J	length	DNA	CDR3
NA	NA	TRBV29-1	TRBJ2-3	17	TGCAGCGTTGAAGATCGCGGGTTAGCGGTTAGCACAGATACGCAGTATTTT	CSVEDRGLAVSTDTQYF
NA	NA	TRBV6-1	TRBJ1-1	13	TGTGCCAGCAGTGAAGACCCTCCGGTTGAAGCTTTCTTT	CASSEDPPVEAFF
NA	NA	TRBV28	TRBJ2-2	13	TGTGCCAGCAGCCGACAGGACACCGGGGAGCTGTTTTTT	CASSRQDTGELFF
NA	NA	TRBV7-2	TRBJ2-5	12	TGTGCCAGCAGCCTCGGAAGGGAGACCCAGTACTTC	CASSLGRETQYF
NA	NA	TRBV7-9	TRBJ2-1	15	TGTGCCAGCAGCTTAGCGGGGATCCCCTACAATGAGCAGTTCTTC	CASSLAGIPYNEQFF
NA	TRBD1	TRBV7-3	TRBJ2-1	15	TGTGCCAGCAGCTTGTCACCGGGACAGGGCAATGAGCAGTTCTTC	CASSLSPGQGNEQFF
NA	NA	TRBV5-1	TRBJ2-7	15	TGCGCCAGCAGCTTGGGCGCCGGGTTGTTAGACGAGCAGTACTTC	CASSLGAGLLDEQYF
few	NA	TRBV7-6	TRBJ1-5	14	TGTGCCAGCAGCTCAGGTAGTAGCAATCAGCCCCAGCATTTT	CASSSGSSNQPQHF
once	NA	TRBV7-3	TRBJ2-5	14	TGTGCCAGCAAGTCTAACCGGGCCCAAGAGACCCAGTACTTC	CASKSNRAQETQYF
NA	NA	TRBV30	TRBJ1-5	16	TGTGCCTGGAGTGCAGGGGTCTGGAAAGGCAATCAGCCCCAGCATTTT	CAWSAGVWKGNQPQHF
NA	TRBD1	TRBV10-2	TRBJ2-7	13	TGCGCCAGCAAGATAGGGACAGCCTACGAGCAGTACTTC	CASKIGTAYEQYF
once	NA	TRBV7-3	TRBJ2-6	16	TGTGCCAGCAGCTCCGCGGCCCTATCTGGGGCCAACGTCCTGACTTTC	CASSSAALSGANVLTF
NA	TRBD1	TRBV5-1	TRBJ2-7	14	TGCGCCAGCAGCCCGACTGGACAGGGCTACGAGCAGTACTTC	CASSPTGQGYEQYF
NA	NA	TRBV28	TRBJ2-2	13	TGTGCCAGCAGGTCCGGCTTTACCGGGGAGCTGTTTTTT	CASRSGFTGELFF
NA	NA	TRBV5-1	TRBJ2-5	13	TGCGCCAGCAGCTTGTTGGTGGAAGAGACCCAGTACTTC	CASSLLVEETQYF
NA	NA	TRBV4-2	TRBJ1-3	16	TGTGCCAGCAGCCAAGATAAGGGCCTTCCGGGGGTAACCATATATTTT	CASSQDKGLPGVTIYF
NA	NA	TRBV19	TRBJ1-2	13	TGTGCCAGTAGGGTGACAGTCAACTATGGCTACACCTTC	CASRVTVNYGYTF
NA	TRBD1	TRBV28	TRBJ1-1	15	TGTGCCAGCTCGGCGGGGGACAGGACATACACTGAAGCTTTCTTT	CASSAGDRTYTEAFF
NA	NA	TRBV4-3	TRBJ2-7	18	TGCGCCAGCAGCCAAGGGGTCGCGCGTGGGGGTGTTTCTCGGGAGCAGTACTTC	CASSQGVARGGVSREQYF
NA	TRBD2	TRBV29-1	TRBJ2-3	17	TGCAGCGTTGCCGCCTTTAGCGGGAGGGCCGAAACAGATACGCAGTATTTT	CSVAAFSGRAETDTQYF
NA	NA	TRBV28	TRBJ1-4	14	TGTGCCAGCAGTTTGCAGGGCATCGGGGAAAAACTGTTTTTT	CASSLQGIGEKLFF
NA	NA	TRBV18	TRBJ1-2	15	TGTGCCAGCTCACTAGGGAAGGGTGGTGATAATGGCTACACCTTC	CASSLGKGGDNGYTF
NA	NA	TRBV2	TRBJ2-2	14	TGTGCCAGCAGTGACAGGAGGAACACCGGGGAGCTGTTTTTT	CASSDRRNTGELFF
NA	NA	TRBV4-2	TRBJ2-1	16	TGTGCCAGCAGCCAAGATAGAAGTAAGGGGTCCAATGAGCAGTTCTTC	CASSQDRSKGSNEQFF
NA	TRBD1	TRBV19	TRBJ1-5	14	TGTGCCAGTAGCCTAACAGGGGCCAATCAGCCCCAGCATTTT	CASSLTGANQPQHF
NA	NA	TRBV5-4	TRBJ2-1	13	TGTGCCAGCAGCTTGACCTCCTACAATGAGCAGTTCTTC	CASSLTSYNEQFF
NA	TRBD1	TRBV12-5	TRBJ2-6	16	TGTGCTAGTGCGGACAGGGTTTCATCTGGGGCCAACGTCCTGACTTTC	CASADRVSSGANVLTF
NA	NA	TRBV12-5	TRBJ2-5	12	TGTGCTAGTGGTCAGTTCGGGGAGACCCAGTACTTC	CASGQFGETQYF
NA	NA	TRBV2	TRBJ2-5	13	TGTGCCAGCACCACTAGCCTTCAAGAGACCCAGTACTTC	CASTTSLQETQYF